This T cell receptor beta chain was found in a study of CD8 T cells in ankylosing spondylitis. One entry per CDR3 protein, called by TCRdb with MiXCR from the 5' RACE reads. The data show some 130,000 distinct CDR3 sequences, 10% to 12% seen once. At least ten counts were recorded for this clonotype. Its target is not known. V dropped 0 bases and J dropped 4; count of bases not matched to a gene: 9. Germline lookup yields CDR1 DFQATT and CDR2 SNEGSKA (reference sequence). The CDR3 is made up of 17 amino acids. Study-level findings and limits: Characteristic, it appeared, of ankylosing spondylitis blood was a TCR beta motif of eight highly homologous variants. The study looked at matched synovial fluid samples from ankylosing spondylitis patients. Disease-linked clones were reported to be significantly enriched there. Existing reports had already noted some motif variants in reactive arthritis synovial fluid and blood.

Sequences were obtained from blood, either unsorted or a sorted T cell fraction (not recorded which). This TCR derives from a female donor with ankylosing spondylitis or in good health (not recorded which). This chain connects TRBV20-1 to TRBJ2-1, with 10 bases matching TRBD2. CDR3 DNA sequence: TGCAGTGCTAGAGATCGGTTTAGGACTAGCGGATACAATGAGCAGTTCTTC. Amino acids: CSARDRFRTSGYNEQFF.